This T cell receptor beta chain was sequenced for a study of vaccination and CD4 T cells after COVID-19. As concerns this clonotype: Antigen specificity is unknown.

The treatment is: approximately 10-day PBMC culture with coronavirus spike peptide pools or control peptides (ViraFEST assay). The Oncomine TCR Beta short-read assay was applied to DNA of cultured CD4+ T cells. Each CDR3 protein is one row after TCRdb ran MiXCR on the PCR reads. The table lists about 27,000 distinct CDR3 sequences, 55% to 80% of them singletons. V was clipped by 1 base and J by 5 bases; unmatched bases: 13. CDR1 and CDR2 (germline): DFQATT, SNEGSKA (reference sequence). This CDR3 has 16 amino acids. The J gene is TRBJ1-1, the V gene TRBV20-1, with 7 bases fitting TRBD1. The TCR comes from a human donor who received a COVID-19 vaccine. This sample comprised CD4+ T cells from blood, cultured in vitro, obtained after SARS-CoV-2 vaccination. Written as DNA, the CDR3 is TGCAGTGCTAGAGTCCACTCAGGGGGAGTTAGGACTGAAGCTTTCTTT. Its translation is CSARVHSGGVRTEAFF.